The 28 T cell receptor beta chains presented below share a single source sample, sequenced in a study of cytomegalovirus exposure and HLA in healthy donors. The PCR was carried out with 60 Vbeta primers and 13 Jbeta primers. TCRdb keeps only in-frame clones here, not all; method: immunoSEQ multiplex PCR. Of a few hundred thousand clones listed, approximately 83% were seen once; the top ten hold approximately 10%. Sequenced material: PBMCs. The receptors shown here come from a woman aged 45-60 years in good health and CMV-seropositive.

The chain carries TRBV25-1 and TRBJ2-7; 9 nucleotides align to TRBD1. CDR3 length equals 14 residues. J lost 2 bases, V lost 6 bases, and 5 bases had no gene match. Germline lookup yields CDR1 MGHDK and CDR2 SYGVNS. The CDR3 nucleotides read TGTGCCAGCAGGGGGACAGGGAAGACCTACGAGCAGTACTTC. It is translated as CASRGTGKTYEQYF.

CDR3 sequence: CATSRGTGGYNEQFF. Written as DNA, the CDR3 is TGTGCCACCAGCAGGGGGACAGGGGGGTACAATGAGCAGTTCTTC. V is TRBV6-4 and J is TRBJ2-1, with TRBD1 matching over 11 bases. The CDR3 totals 15 residues. With 10 bases clipped from V and 4 bases from J, the junction kept 9 bases outside the gene matches. Germline assignment: CDR1 MRHNA and CDR2 SNTAGT.

In DNA form, the CDR3 reads TGTGCCAGCAGTTTTGACAGAACCTCTGGAAACACCATATATTTT. Translated: CASSFDRTSGNTIYF. The rearrangement uses TRBV6-1 and TRBJ1-3; TRBD1 is a possible D gene (5 bases). The V gene lost 5 bases and the J gene lost 0 bases, with 11 bases spanning the gap. Germline V gene lookup returns CDR1 MNHNS and CDR2 SASEGT. The CDR3 runs 15 residues.

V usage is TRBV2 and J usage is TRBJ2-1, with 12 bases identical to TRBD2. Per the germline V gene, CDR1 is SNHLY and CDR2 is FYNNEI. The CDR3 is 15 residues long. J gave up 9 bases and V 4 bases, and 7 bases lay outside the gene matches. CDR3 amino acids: CASSARTSGNTEQFF. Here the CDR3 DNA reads TGTGCCAGCAGTGCCAGGACTAGCGGGAATACTGAGCAGTTCTTC.

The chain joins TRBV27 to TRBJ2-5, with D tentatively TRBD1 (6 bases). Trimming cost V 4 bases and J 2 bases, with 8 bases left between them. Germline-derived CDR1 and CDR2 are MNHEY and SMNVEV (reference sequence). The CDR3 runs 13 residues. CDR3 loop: CASSWTDQETQYF. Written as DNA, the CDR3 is TGTGCCAGCAGTTGGACAGATCAAGAGACCCAGTACTTC.

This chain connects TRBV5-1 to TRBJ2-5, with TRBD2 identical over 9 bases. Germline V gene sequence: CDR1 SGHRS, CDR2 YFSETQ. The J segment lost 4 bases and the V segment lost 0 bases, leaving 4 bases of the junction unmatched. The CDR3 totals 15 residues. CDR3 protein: CASSLAGTSRETQYF. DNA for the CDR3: TGCGCCAGCAGCTTGGCCGGGACTAGCAGAGAGACCCAGTACTTC. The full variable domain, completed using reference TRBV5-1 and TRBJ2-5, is KAGVTQTPRYLIKTRGQQVTLSCSPISGHRSVSWYQQTPGQGLQFLFEYFSETQRNKGNFPGRFSGRQFSNSRSEMNVSTLELGDSALYLCASSLAGTSRETQYFGPGTRLLVL.

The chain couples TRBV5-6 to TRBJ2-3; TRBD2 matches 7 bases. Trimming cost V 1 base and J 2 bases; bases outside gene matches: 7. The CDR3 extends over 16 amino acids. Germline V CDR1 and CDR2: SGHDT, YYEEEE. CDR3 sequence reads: CASSLFGGGSTDTQYF. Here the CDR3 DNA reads TGTGCCAGCAGCTTGTTTGGCGGGGGATCCACAGATACGCAGTATTTT.

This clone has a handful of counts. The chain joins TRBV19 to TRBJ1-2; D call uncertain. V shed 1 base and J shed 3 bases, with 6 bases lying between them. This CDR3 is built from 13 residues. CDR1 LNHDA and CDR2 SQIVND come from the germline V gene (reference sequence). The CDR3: CASSIAGDYGYTF. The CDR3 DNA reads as TGTGCCAGTAGTATAGCGGGAGACTATGGCTACACCTTC.

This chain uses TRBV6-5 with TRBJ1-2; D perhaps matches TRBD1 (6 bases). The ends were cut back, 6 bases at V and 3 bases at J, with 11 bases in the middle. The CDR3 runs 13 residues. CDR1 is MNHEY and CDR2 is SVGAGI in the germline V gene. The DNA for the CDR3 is TGTGCCAGCAGCCCCGGGACATACTATGGCTACACCTTC. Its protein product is CASSPGTYYGYTF.

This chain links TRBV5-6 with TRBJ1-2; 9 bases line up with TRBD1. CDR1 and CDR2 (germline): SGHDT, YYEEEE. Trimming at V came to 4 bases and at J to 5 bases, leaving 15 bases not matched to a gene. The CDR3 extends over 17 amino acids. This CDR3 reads CASSHRDRVSLGYGYTF. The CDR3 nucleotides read TGTGCCAGCAGCCACCGGGACAGGGTCTCCCTGGGGTATGGCTACACCTTC.

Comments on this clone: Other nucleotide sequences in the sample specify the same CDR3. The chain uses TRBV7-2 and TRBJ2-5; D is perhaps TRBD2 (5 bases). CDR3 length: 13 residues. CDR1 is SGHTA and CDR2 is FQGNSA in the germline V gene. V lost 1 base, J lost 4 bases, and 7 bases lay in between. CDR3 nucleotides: TGTGCCAGCAGCTTAGGGCGGGTAGAGACCCAGTACTTC. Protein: CASSLGRVETQYF.

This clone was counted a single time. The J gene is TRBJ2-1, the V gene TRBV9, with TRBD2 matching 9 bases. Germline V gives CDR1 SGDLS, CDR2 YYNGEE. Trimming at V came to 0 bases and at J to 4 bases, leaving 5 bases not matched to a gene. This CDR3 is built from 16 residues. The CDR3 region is CASSVDSGGPYNEQFF. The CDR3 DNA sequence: TGTGCCAGCAGCGTAGACAGCGGGGGGCCGTACAATGAGCAGTTCTTC. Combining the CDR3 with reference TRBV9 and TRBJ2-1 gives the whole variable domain DSGVTQTPKHLITATGQRVTLRCSPRSGDLSVYWYQQSLDQGLQFLIQYYNGEERAKGNILERFSAQQFPDLHSELNLSSLELGDSALYFCASSVDSGGPYNEQFFGPGTRLTVL.

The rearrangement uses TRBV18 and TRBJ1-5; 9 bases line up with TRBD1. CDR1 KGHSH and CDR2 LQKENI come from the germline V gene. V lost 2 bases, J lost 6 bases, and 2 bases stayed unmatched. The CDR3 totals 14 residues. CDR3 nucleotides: TGTGCCAGCTCACCAGGGACAGGGCCTCAGCCCCAGCATTTT. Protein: CASSPGTGPQPQHF.

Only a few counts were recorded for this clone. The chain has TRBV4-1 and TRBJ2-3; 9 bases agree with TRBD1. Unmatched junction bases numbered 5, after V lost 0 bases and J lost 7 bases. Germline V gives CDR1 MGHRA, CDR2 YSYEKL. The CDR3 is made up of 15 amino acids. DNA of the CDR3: TGCGCCAGCAGCCAAGACCCACAGGGGGCCTATACGCAGTATTTT. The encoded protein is CASSQDPQGAYTQYF.

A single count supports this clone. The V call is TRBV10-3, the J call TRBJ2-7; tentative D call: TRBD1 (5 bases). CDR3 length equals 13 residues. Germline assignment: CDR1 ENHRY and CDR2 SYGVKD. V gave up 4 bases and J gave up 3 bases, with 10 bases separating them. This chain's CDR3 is CAISGGYDYEQYF. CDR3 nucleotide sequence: TGTGCCATCAGTGGGGGCTACGACTACGAGCAGTACTTC.

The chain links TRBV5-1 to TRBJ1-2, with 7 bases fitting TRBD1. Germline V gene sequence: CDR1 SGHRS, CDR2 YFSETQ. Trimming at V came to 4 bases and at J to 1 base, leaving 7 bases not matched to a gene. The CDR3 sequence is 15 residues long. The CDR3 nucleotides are TGCGCCAGCAGCCCTGAGGGGGCGCGTAACTATGGCTACACCTTC. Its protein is CASSPEGARNYGYTF.

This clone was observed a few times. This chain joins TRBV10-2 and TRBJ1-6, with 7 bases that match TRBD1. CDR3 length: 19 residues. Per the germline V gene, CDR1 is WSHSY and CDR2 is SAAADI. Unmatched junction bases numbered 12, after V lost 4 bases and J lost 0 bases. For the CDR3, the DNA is TGCGCCAGCAGTGTGAGTAAGGACAGGCCAAGCTCCTATAATTCACCCCTCCACTTT. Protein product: CASSVSKDRPSSYNSPLHF.

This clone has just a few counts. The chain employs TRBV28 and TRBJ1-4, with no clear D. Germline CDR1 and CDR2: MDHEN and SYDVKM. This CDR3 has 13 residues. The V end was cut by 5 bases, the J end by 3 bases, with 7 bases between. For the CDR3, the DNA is TGTGCCAGCAGTGAAGGAGCTAATGAAAAACTGTTTTTT. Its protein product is CASSEGANEKLFF.

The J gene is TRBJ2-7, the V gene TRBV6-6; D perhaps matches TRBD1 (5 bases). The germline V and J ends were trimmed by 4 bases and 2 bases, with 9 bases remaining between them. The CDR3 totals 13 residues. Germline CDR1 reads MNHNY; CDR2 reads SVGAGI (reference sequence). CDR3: CASSFQGPYEQYF. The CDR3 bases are TGTGCCAGCAGTTTCCAGGGCCCCTACGAGCAGTACTTC.

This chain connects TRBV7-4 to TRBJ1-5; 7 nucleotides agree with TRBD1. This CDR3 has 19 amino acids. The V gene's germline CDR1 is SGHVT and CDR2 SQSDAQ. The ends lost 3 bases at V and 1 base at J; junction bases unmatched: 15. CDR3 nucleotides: TGTGCCAGCAGCTTGGGACGAAATGAGACAGGGAGAAGCAATCAGCCCCAGCATTTT. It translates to CASSLGRNETGRSNQPQHF.

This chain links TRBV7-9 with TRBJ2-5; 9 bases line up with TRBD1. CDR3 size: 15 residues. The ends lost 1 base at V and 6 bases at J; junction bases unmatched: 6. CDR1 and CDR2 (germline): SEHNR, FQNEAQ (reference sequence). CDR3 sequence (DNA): TGTGCCAGCAGCTTAGTAGAGACAGGGGGGAAGACCCAGTACTTC. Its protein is CASSLVETGGKTQYF.

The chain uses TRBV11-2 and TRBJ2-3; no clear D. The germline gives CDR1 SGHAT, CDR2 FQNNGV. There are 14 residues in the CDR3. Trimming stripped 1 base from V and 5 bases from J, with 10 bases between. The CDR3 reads CASSLGGFEDTQYF. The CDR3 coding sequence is TGTGCCAGCAGCTTAGGCGGATTCGAAGATACGCAGTATTTT.

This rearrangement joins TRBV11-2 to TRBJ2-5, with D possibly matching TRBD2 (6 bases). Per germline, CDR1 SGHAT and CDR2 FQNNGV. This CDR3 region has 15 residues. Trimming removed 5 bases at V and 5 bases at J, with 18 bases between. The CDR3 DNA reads TGTGCCAGCAGCGCCAATGCGGGGCGAGCGGAGACCCAGTACTTC. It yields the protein CASSANAGRAETQYF.

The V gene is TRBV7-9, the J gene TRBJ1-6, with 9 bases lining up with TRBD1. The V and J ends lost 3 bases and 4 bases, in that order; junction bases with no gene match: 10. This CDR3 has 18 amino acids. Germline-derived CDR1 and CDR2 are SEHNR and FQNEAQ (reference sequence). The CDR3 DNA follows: TGTGCCAGCAGCTTCGGACAGGGGCGAGTAACTTATAATTCACCCCTCCACTTT. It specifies CASSFGQGRVTYNSPLHF.

The CDR3 loop is CASRPGQFSNQPQHF. The CDR3 coding sequence is TGTGCCAGTCGACCGGGACAATTCAGCAATCAGCCCCAGCATTTT. The J gene is TRBJ1-5, the V gene TRBV19, with D perhaps TRBD1 (6 bases). CDR3 length: 15 residues. The V end lost 8 bases, the J end lost 1 base, and 15 bases lay between the germline ends. Germline V gives CDR1 LNHDA, CDR2 SQIVND (reference sequence).

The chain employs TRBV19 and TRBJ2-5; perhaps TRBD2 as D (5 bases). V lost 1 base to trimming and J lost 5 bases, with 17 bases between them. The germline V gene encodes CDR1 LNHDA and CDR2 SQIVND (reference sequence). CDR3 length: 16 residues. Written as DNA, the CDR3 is TGTGCCAGTAGTATAGGTTGGACGGCCGGGGAGGAGACCCAGTACTTC. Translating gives CASSIGWTAGEETQYF.

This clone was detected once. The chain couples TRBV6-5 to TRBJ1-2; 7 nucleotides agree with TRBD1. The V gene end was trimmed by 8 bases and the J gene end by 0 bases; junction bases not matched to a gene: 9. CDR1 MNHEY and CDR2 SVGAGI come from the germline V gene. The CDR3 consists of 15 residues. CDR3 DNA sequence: TGTGCCAGCGGGACAGACGAAAGGCCTAACTATGGCTACACCTTC. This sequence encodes CASGTDERPNYGYTF.

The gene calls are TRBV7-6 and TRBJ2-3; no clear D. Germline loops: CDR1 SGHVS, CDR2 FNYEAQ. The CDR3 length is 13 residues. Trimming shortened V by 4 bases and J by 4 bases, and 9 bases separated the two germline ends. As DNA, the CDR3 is TGTGCCAGCAGCTCTAGTACTCCAGATACGCAGTATTTT. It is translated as CASSSSTPDTQYF.